The next 24 T cell receptor beta chains were all read from a single sample in a study of Tregs in tolerant kidney transplant recipients. Some clones are missing from TCRdb's copy, which holds only in-frame ones; the method was immunoSEQ multiplex PCR. This table has some 90,000 clones, approximately 90% appearing once. The sample taken for sequencing was CD8+ T cells from blood. Receptors originate from a human donor in good health.

V and J are TRBV4-1 and TRBJ2-1; possible D gene TRBD2, 6 bases. In germline, CDR1 is MGHRA, CDR2 YSYEKL. The CDR3 runs 16 residues. The V and J ends lost 5 bases and 0 bases respectively, with 14 bases between them. The CDR3 spells CASSYRDWSSYNEQFF. CDR3 in DNA: TGCGCCAGCAGCTACCGGGACTGGAGCTCCTACAATGAGCAGTTCTTC.

The V and J genes are TRBV5-6 and TRBJ2-7, with TRBD1 matching 7 bases. Looked up from germline, CDR1 is SGHDT and CDR2 is YYEEEE. This CDR3 spans 13 amino acids. The J segment lost 6 bases and the V segment lost 0 bases, leaving 3 bases of the junction unmatched. The CDR3 loop reads CASSLGTGAEQYF. The CDR3 DNA is TGTGCCAGCAGCTTGGGAACAGGGGCCGAGCAGTACTTC.

This clone was found once. V usage is TRBV6-1 and J usage is TRBJ1-5; a possible D gene is TRBD1 (5 bases). The CDR3 spans 14 residues. Germline V gives CDR1 MNHNS, CDR2 SASEGT. The germline V and J ends were trimmed by 10 bases and 1 base, with 14 bases remaining between them. CDR3 coding DNA: TGTGCCATCGGGGGTGTTTCCAGCAATCAGCCCCAGCATTTT. Protein product: CAIGGVSSNQPQHF.

The V and J genes are TRBV7-6 and TRBJ1-2; no reliable D call. This CDR3 has 12 residues. Trimming shortened V by 4 bases and J by 8 bases, and 11 bases separated the two germline ends. In germline, CDR1 is SGHVS, CDR2 FNYEAQ. The CDR3 region has the DNA TGTGCCAGCAGCTCCCTTTCGGTGGGCTACACCTTC. It encodes CASSSLSVGYTF.

The rearrangement links TRBV27 to TRBJ1-5, with unresolved D. This CDR3 spans 13 amino acids. V was trimmed by 0 bases and J by 7 bases, leaving 7 bases between them. CDR1 is MNHEY, CDR2 SMNVEV, per germline (reference sequence). The CDR3 loop reads CASSLSEDQPQHF. The CDR3 nucleotides are TGTGCCAGCAGTTTATCTGAAGACCAGCCCCAGCATTTT.

This chain links TRBV9 with TRBJ2-2; D unclear. Germline loops: CDR1 SGDLS, CDR2 YYNGEE. Trimming stripped 7 bases from V and 8 bases from J, with 9 bases between. The CDR3 loop spans 11 amino acids. This CDR3 reads CASGRVGELFF. In DNA, the CDR3 is TGTGCCAGCGGTCGTGTGGGGGAGCTGTTTTTT.

The chain links TRBV13 to TRBJ2-3, with a possible D match to TRBD1 (6 bases). Germline CDR1 reads PRHDT; CDR2 reads FYEKMQ (reference sequence). V gave up 5 bases and J gave up 1 base, with 13 bases separating them. The CDR3 is 15 amino acids. This CDR3 is CASSEQGPGTDTQYF. As DNA, the CDR3 is TGTGCCAGCAGCGAACAGGGACCGGGCACAGATACGCAGTATTTT.

V usage is TRBV27 and J usage is TRBJ1-2; 7 bases align to TRBD1. The ends lost 5 bases at V and 4 bases at J; junction bases unmatched: 4. The CDR3 covers 13 residues. CDR1 and CDR2 from the germline V gene are MNHEY and SMNVEV (reference sequence). CDR3 protein: CASSQGTVYGYTF. CDR3 nucleotide sequence: TGTGCCAGCAGTCAAGGGACAGTCTATGGCTACACCTTC.

The chain carries TRBV4-1 and TRBJ1-2; D gene unclear. V dropped 0 bases and J dropped 4 bases, with 6 bases sitting between them. The CDR3 runs 13 residues. Germline V CDR1 and CDR2: MGHRA, YSYEKL. The CDR3 reads CASSQDLRYGYTF. The CDR3 DNA is TGCGCCAGCAGCCAAGATCTGCGCTATGGCTACACCTTC.

The chain joins TRBV19 to TRBJ1-1; D is possibly TRBD1 (6 bases). Germline-derived CDR1 and CDR2 are LNHDA and SQIVND (reference sequence). This CDR3 has 15 amino acids. Trimming cost V 0 bases and J 0 bases, with 8 bases left between them. The CDR3 DNA is TGTGCCAGTAGTATAGATGACAGGCTGAACACTGAAGCTTTCTTT. Translation gives CASSIDDRLNTEAFF.

The CDR3 DNA reads as TGTGCCAGCAGCTTAGATTCCGGGACAGGGTTGTCCGAGCAGTACTTC. This sequence encodes CASSLDSGTGLSEQYF. V gene TRBV7-2 combines with J gene TRBJ2-7, with TRBD1 matching over 9 bases. From germline, CDR1 is SGHTA and CDR2 FQGNSA. Trimming cost V 1 base and J 6 bases; bases outside gene matches: 10. The CDR3 consists of 16 residues.

This clone was observed a few times. The chain is built from TRBV27 and TRBJ2-7; 7 nucleotides agree with TRBD2. Germline-derived CDR1 and CDR2 are MNHEY and SMNVEV (reference sequence). The CDR3 has 16 amino acids. Unmatched junction bases numbered 15, after V lost 6 bases and J lost 4 bases. CDR3 bases: TGTGCCAGCAGCCAACTAACGAGCGGGAACTGGTACGAGCAGTACTTC. It specifies CASSQLTSGNWYEQYF.

J is TRBJ2-3 and V is TRBV27; D gene uncertain. The CDR3 loop spans 15 amino acids. The V end was cut by 5 bases, the J end by 6 bases, with 18 bases between. Per germline, CDR1 MNHEY and CDR2 SMNVEV (reference sequence). CDR3 nucleotide sequence: TGTGCCAGCAGTCCACTACCCTTTGGCAGGGATACGCAGTATTTT. Translating it yields CASSPLPFGRDTQYF.

V is TRBV19 and J is TRBJ2-3, with D uncertain. The CDR3 spans 13 residues. Germline CDR1 and CDR2: LNHDA and SQIVND (reference sequence). V was trimmed by 6 bases and J by 6 bases, leaving 13 bases between them. Here the CDR3 reads CASSLSAGDTQYF. In nucleotides, the CDR3 is TGTGCCAGTAGCCTCTCCGCCGGCGATACGCAGTATTTT. Filled out from reference TRBV19 and TRBJ2-3, the complete variable domain reads DGGITQSPKYLFRKEGQNVTLSCEQNLNHDAMYWYRQDPGQGLRLIYYSQIVNDFQKGDIAEGYSVSREKKESFPLTVTSAQKNPTAFYLCASSLSAGDTQYFGPGTRLTVL.

CDR3 region: CASSQDHISGGDIQETQYF. The CDR3 region has the DNA TGCGCCAGCAGCCAAGATCATATCAGCGGGGGGGACATTCAGGAGACCCAGTACTTC. The chain uses TRBV4-1 and TRBJ2-5; 10 bases are a match to TRBD2. Germline V gives CDR1 MGHRA, CDR2 YSYEKL. V lost 0 bases, J lost 5 bases, and 15 bases stayed unmatched. The CDR3 spans 19 residues.

The chain carries TRBV28 and TRBJ1-1; D is undetermined. Germline-derived CDR1 and CDR2 are MDHEN and SYDVKM. The CDR3 is 13 residues long. V was pared by 2 bases and J by 4 bases, with 8 bases between. CDR3 coding DNA: TGTGCCAGCAGTTTACCCAGTCTCACTGAAGCTTTCTTT. Its translation: CASSLPSLTEAFF.

The V gene is TRBV29-1, the J gene TRBJ1-2, with D uncertain. V was shortened by 3 bases and J by 6 bases, with 14 bases between the two germline ends. Germline V CDR1 and CDR2: SQVTM, ANQGSEA. This CDR3 contains 13 residues. CDR3 nucleotide sequence: TGCAGCGTTGACGGTGCGGCAGCCCATGGCTACACCTTC. Its protein product is CSVDGAAAHGYTF.

The chain joins TRBV27 to TRBJ1-1; D may be TRBD1 (5 bases). This CDR3 has 12 residues. V lost 8 bases and J lost 6, with 13 bases in between. CDR1 MNHEY and CDR2 SMNVEV come from the germline V gene (reference sequence). Here the CDR3 reads CASGYDSAEAFF. DNA for the CDR3: TGTGCCAGCGGGTATGACAGCGCTGAAGCTTTCTTT.

The chain carries TRBV29-1 and TRBJ2-7; no clear D gene. Germline V CDR1 and CDR2: SQVTM, ANQGSEA. Deletions cut 6 bases from V and 2 bases from J, with 5 bases between. This CDR3 comprises 10 residues. CDR3 region: CSVRTYEQYF. For the CDR3, the DNA is TGCAGCGTCCGTACCTACGAGCAGTACTTC.

The rearrangement joins TRBV5-5 to TRBJ2-4; 13 nucleotides align to TRBD2. Unmatched junction bases numbered 4, after V lost 4 bases and J lost 3 bases. CDR3 length equals 16 residues. Germline V gene sequence: CDR1 SGHKS, CDR2 YYEKEE (reference sequence). CDR3 DNA: TGTGCCAGCAGCATCGGACTAGCGGGAGTCAAAAACATTCAGTACTTC. Its translation: CASSIGLAGVKNIQYF.

This CDR3 is CASSSRGAATNEKLFF. Written as DNA, the CDR3 is TGTGCCAGCAGCAGTCGAGGGGCGGCAACTAATGAAAAACTGTTTTTT. This chain connects TRBV7-2 to TRBJ1-4; maybe TRBD1 (5 bases). The CDR3 loop spans 16 amino acids. Germline CDR1 SGHTA, CDR2 FQGNSA. Trimming took off 5 bases at V and 0 bases at J, with 13 bases between the two ends.

Only one count was recorded for this clone. This chain connects TRBV15 to TRBJ1-3; 7 positions agree with TRBD1. This CDR3 contains 15 residues. The germline V gene encodes CDR1 LNHNV and CDR2 YYDKDF (reference sequence). The J segment lost 1 base and the V segment lost 8 bases, leaving 8 bases of the junction unmatched. The CDR3 loop is CATWDSRRSGNTIYF. The CDR3 DNA follows: TGTGCCACCTGGGACAGCAGGAGGTCTGGAAACACCATATATTTT.

The J gene is TRBJ2-7, the V gene TRBV5-6, with 8 bases lining up with TRBD2. Losses at the gene ends were 6 bases for V and 4 bases for J; bases not matched to a gene: 6. Germline CDR1 SGHDT, CDR2 YYEEEE. The CDR3 is 13 amino acids. Written as DNA, the CDR3 is TGTGCCAGCACCAGCGGGAGAGAATACGAGCAGTACTTC. This codes for CASTSGREYEQYF.

This clone showed up just a few times. The chain links TRBV4-2 to TRBJ2-3, with TRBD2 matching 9 bases. The CDR3 consists of 15 residues. V was pared by 4 bases and J by 5 bases, with 7 bases of the junction left unmatched. The germline CDR1 and CDR2 sequences are LGHNA and YNFKEQ. The chain's CDR3 is CASSPLAGVGDTQYF. The CDR3 coding sequence is TGTGCCAGCAGCCCGTTAGCGGGGGTAGGAGATACGCAGTATTTT.